Shown below are 23 T cell receptor beta chains from a single sample sequenced in a study of blood T cells in healthy people across ages. With a J-beta primer mix and a sample-barcoded 5' primer, a second PCR ran roughly 6 to 12 cycles. TCRdb recomputed calls from the 5' RACE reads with MiXCR, one row per CDR3 protein. This table holds about 1,500,000 distinct CDR3 sequences, 25% to 30% found once. Sample: blood. The receptors were gathered from a young woman in good health.

The genes are TRBV25-1 and TRBJ1-1; possible D gene TRBD1, 6 bases. The CDR3 covers 13 residues. V lost 6 bases, J lost 6 bases, and 14 bases lay in between. The germline gives CDR1 MGHDK, CDR2 SYGVNS. The CDR3 region is CASREGHPPEAFF. Here the CDR3 DNA reads TGTGCCAGCAGGGAGGGACACCCGCCTGAAGCTTTCTTT.

This clonotype has only a few counts. V and J are TRBV7-9 and TRBJ2-5; 7 nucleotides match TRBD2. V trimming: 5 bases; J trimming: 2 bases; junction bases outside the gene matches: 14. Germline CDR1 reads SEHNR; CDR2 reads FQNEAQ (reference sequence). This CDR3 has 17 amino acids. The CDR3 nucleotides read TGTGCCAGCAGCCCGCGCGGGGGTAGTGTGCTACAAGAGACCCAGTACTTC. Translating it yields CASSPRGGSVLQETQYF.

The chain is built from TRBV20-1 and TRBJ2-7, with unresolved D. The V gene lost 6 bases and the J gene lost 6 bases, with 18 bases spanning the gap. The germline gives CDR1 DFQATT, CDR2 SNEGSKA (reference sequence). This CDR3 comprises 13 residues. The DNA for the CDR3 is TGCAGTGCCCTCCAGACACAGCTCGGCGAGCAGTACTTC. Translation: CSALQTQLGEQYF.

In this sample, this clonotype turned up many times. This chain links TRBV10-2 with TRBJ2-1; 9 bases are shared with TRBD2. The V and J ends lost 6 bases and 7 bases, in that order; junction bases with no gene match: 7. Germline V CDR1 and CDR2: WSHSY, SAAADI. The CDR3 is made up of 14 amino acids. The CDR3 DNA reads TGCGCCAGCAGCCTAGCGGGGAGCGGGAATGAGCAGTTCTTC. Translation: CASSLAGSGNEQFF.

As to this clonotype: One base away lies a much larger clone, so this may be a sequencing read error. This chain connects TRBV6-2 or TRBV6-3 to TRBJ2-1; D is perhaps TRBD2 (5 bases). Trimming removed 7 bases from V and 10 bases from J, with 20 bases in between. The CDR3 has 14 amino acids. In germline, CDR1 is MNHEY, CDR2 SVGEGT. CDR3 loop: CASIDSGDDYEQFF. The CDR3 DNA follows: TGTGCCAGCATTGACTCCGGAGACGACTACGAGCAGTTCTTC.

This clonotype has ten or more counts. This chain uses TRBV28 with TRBJ2-1; no reliable D call. CDR3 length: 11 amino acids. CDR1 MDHEN and CDR2 SYDVKM come from the germline V gene. Trimming cost V 2 bases and J 8 bases, with 4 bases left between them. The CDR3 DNA follows: TGTGCCAGCAGTTTAAGGTATGAGCAGTTCTTC. Translation gives CASSLRYEQFF. Full variable domain (missing parts from reference TRBV28 and TRBJ2-1): DVKVTQSSRYLVKRTGEKVFLECVQDMDHENMFWYRQDPGLGLRLIYFSYDVKMKEKGDIPEGYSVSREKKERFSLILESASTNQTSMYLCASSLRYEQFFGPGTRLTVL.

The chain recombines TRBV9 with TRBJ2-5; unclear D gene. The CDR3 covers 13 residues. Germline CDR1 reads SGDLS; CDR2 reads YYNGEE. Trimming cost V 2 bases and J 4 bases, with 9 bases left between them. CDR3 bases: TGTGCCAGCAGCGTTTCGGACCCAGAGACCCAGTACTTC. It specifies CASSVSDPETQYF.

In the case of this clonotype: A clone one base away is much larger, so this may be a read error. The genes are TRBV5-1 and TRBJ2-4; 9 bases are a match to TRBD1. V lost 1 base and J lost 13; bases outside the gene matches: 15. This CDR3 spans 16 amino acids. Germline V gives CDR1 SGHRS, CDR2 YFSETQ. This CDR3 reads CASSLTDRGQANEQYF. CDR3 sequence (DNA): TGCGCCAGCAGCTTGACGGACAGGGGTCAGGCCAATGAGCAGTACTTC.

The chain joins TRBV5-4 to TRBJ2-3; TRBD2 aligns across 11 bases. V trimming: 3 bases; J trimming: 3 bases; junction bases outside the gene matches: 12. The V gene's germline CDR1 is SGHNT and CDR2 YYREEE (reference sequence). This CDR3 spans 18 amino acids. The CDR3 coding sequence is TGTGCCAGCAGCTCGGATAGCGGGGGGGCAGGTAGGACAGATACGCAGTATTTT. Its translation: CASSSDSGGAGRTDTQYF.

CDR3 in DNA: TGTGCCAGCAGTTTCCTCAGTGGGGGTAAAAGAGAGACCCAGTACTTC. Amino acids: CASSFLSGGKRETQYF. The chain recombines TRBV28 with TRBJ2-5; TRBD1 or TRBD2 may be the D gene (5 bases each). Per the germline V gene, CDR1 is MDHEN and CDR2 is SYDVKM. The V and J ends lost 3 bases and 4 bases respectively, with 18 bases between them. The CDR3 is 16 residues long.

The table lists this clonotype with a few counts. The CDR3 DNA reads TGCGCCAGCAGTCCAGGGATTGGGTCCTACAATGAGCAGTTCTTC. This sequence encodes CASSPGIGSYNEQFF. The chain is built from TRBV5-1 and TRBJ2-1; D might be TRBD1 (5 bases). The V gene lost 5 bases and the J gene lost 1 base, with 13 bases spanning the gap. The CDR3 length is 15 residues. Germline CDR1 SGHRS, CDR2 YFSETQ.

The rearrangement joins TRBV2 to TRBJ2-3; weak D call: TRBD2 (5 bases). Trimming took 6 bases from V and 4 from J, leaving 11 bases between them. The germline CDR1 and CDR2 sequences are SNHLY and FYNNEI. The CDR3 runs 13 residues. CDR3 nucleotides: TGTGCCAGCAGAGACGAGGGAGCAGATACGCAGTATTTT. It codes for CASRDEGADTQYF.

This clonotype was counted between two and nine times. The chain uses TRBV6-6 and TRBJ2-5; D unclear. Deletions cut 8 bases from V and 11 bases from J, with 18 bases between. The germline V gene encodes CDR1 MNHNY and CDR2 SVGAGI (reference sequence). The CDR3 runs 12 residues. CDR3 sequence: CASSADLPPQYF. In DNA form, the CDR3 reads TGTGCCAGCTCCGCGGATCTTCCGCCGCAGTACTTC.

This clonotype was seen a few times. The chain links TRBV7-2 to TRBJ2-3, with a weak D call TRBD1 (6 bases). V dropped 1 base and J dropped 6 bases, with 17 bases sitting between them. This CDR3 has 16 residues. Per the germline V gene, CDR1 is SGHTA and CDR2 is FQGNSA. CDR3 coding DNA: TGTGCCAGCAGCTTAGGTTTAGGAACAGGGTGGGATACGCAGTATTTT. This translates into CASSLGLGTGWDTQYF.

This clonotype was picked up a small number of times. The chain uses TRBV5-5 and TRBJ1-5; D is uncertain. CDR1 is SGHKS and CDR2 is YYEKEE in the germline V gene (reference sequence). CDR3 length: 13 amino acids. With 0 bases removed from V and 8 bases from J, the gap between germline ends came to 9 bases. The CDR3 region has the DNA TGTGCCAGCAGCTTGGACCTGAGGGAGCCCCAGCATTTT. This gives the protein CASSLDLREPQHF.

V is TRBV7-8 and J is TRBJ2-1; unclear D gene. The germline V gene has CDR1 SGHVS and CDR2 FQNEAQ. V was trimmed by 6 bases and J by 10 bases, leaving 22 bases between them. The CDR3 length is 15 residues. The CDR3 here is CASRTRTAKSYEQFF. Written as DNA, the CDR3 is TGTGCCAGCAGGACTCGGACGGCCAAATCCTACGAGCAGTTCTTC.

This clonotype was seen more than once but under ten times. This chain joins TRBV6-5 and TRBJ1-2, with 7 bases aligning to TRBD1. This CDR3 has 14 residues. After removal of 7 bases from V and 4 bases from J, the junction contained 9 bases not matched to a gene. CDR1 and CDR2 from the germline V gene are MNHEY and SVGAGI. The CDR3: CASMRVAGGYGYTF. CDR3 nucleotide sequence: TGTGCCAGCATGAGGGTGGCAGGGGGCTATGGCTACACCTTC.

For this clonotype: One end of the junction is discordant with germline, which a read error may explain. This chain joins TRBV29-1 and TRBJ2-1, with TRBD1 matching 8 bases. The V gene's germline CDR1 is SQVTM and CDR2 ANQGSEA. The CDR3 runs 15 residues. CDR3 in DNA: TGCAGCGTTGGAGCCGGACAGGGAGTAGGCTATGAGCAGATCTTC. Translation: CSVGAGQGVGYEQIF.

This clonotype was seen repeatedly, ten times or more. CDR3 in DNA: TGTGCCAGCAGCAGGACTAGCGGGCCCTCCTACGAGCAGTACTTC. It translates to CASSRTSGPSYEQYF. V and J are TRBV6-6 and TRBJ2-7; 11 bases align to TRBD2. The CDR3 has 15 amino acids. The V gene end was trimmed by 6 bases and the J gene end by 0 bases; junction bases not matched to a gene: 4. CDR1 and CDR2 from the germline V gene are MNHNY and SVGAGI (reference sequence).

With respect to this clonotype: This may come from a read error, since a much larger clone is one base off. The chain carries TRBV4-2 and TRBJ2-3, with 9 bases that match TRBD1. The ends lost 0 bases at V and 2 bases at J; junction bases unmatched: 6. The CDR3 loop spans 17 amino acids. From germline, CDR1 is LGHNA and CDR2 YNFKEQ. In nucleotides, the CDR3 is TGTGCCAGCAGCCAAGAATACGGGACAGGGTACACAGATACGCAGTATTTT. The encoded protein is CASSQEYGTGYTDTQYF.

The V gene is TRBV7-9, the J gene TRBJ2-5; 7 bases align to TRBD1. Trimming removed 1 base from V and 2 bases from J; junction bases left unmatched: 4. The CDR3 has 15 amino acids. CDR1 SEHNR and CDR2 FQNEAQ come from the germline V gene (reference sequence). CDR3 region: CASSLGFRGQETQYF. The CDR3 bases are TGTGCCAGCAGCTTAGGATTCAGGGGGCAAGAGACCCAGTACTTC.

The CDR3 loop reads CSARASGGWETQYF. The CDR3 DNA is TGCAGTGCTAGGGCTAGCGGGGGGTGGGAGACCCAGTACTTC. The chain carries TRBV20-1 and TRBJ2-5, with 11 bases matching TRBD2. V was pared by 3 bases and J by 5 bases, with 5 bases of the junction left unmatched. The CDR3 is 14 residues long. The V gene's germline CDR1 is DFQATT and CDR2 SNEGSKA (reference sequence).

The chain uses TRBV10-1 and TRBJ2-7; maybe TRBD2 (5 bases). CDR1 WNHNN and CDR2 SYGVQD come from the germline V gene (reference sequence). V gave up 0 bases and J gave up 2 bases, with 11 bases separating them. This CDR3 has 15 amino acids. The chain's CDR3 is CASSESAVPTYEQYF. The CDR3 DNA is TGCGCCAGCAGTGAGTCAGCGGTACCGACCTACGAGCAGTACTTC.